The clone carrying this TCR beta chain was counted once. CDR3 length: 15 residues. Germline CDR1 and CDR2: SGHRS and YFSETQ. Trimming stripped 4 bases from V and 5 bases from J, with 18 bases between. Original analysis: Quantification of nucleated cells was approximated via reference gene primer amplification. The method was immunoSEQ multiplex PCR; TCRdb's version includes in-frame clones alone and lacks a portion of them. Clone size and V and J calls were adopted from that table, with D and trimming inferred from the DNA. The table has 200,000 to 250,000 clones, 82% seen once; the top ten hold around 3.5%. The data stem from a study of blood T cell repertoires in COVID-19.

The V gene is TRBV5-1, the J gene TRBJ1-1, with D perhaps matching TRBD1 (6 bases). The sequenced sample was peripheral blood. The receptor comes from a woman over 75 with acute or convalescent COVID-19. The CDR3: CASSLLPGGETEAFF. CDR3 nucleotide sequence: TGCGCCAGCAGCCTTCTGCCGGGGGGCGAGACTGAAGCTTTCTTT.